This T cell receptor (beta chain) was retrieved from a study of control samples from healthy donors and cancer patients. In its sample, this clone was seen once. Profiling relied on immunoSEQ multiplex PCR, and the TCRdb table lists in-frame clones only, not all of them. The data contain about 85,000 clones, about 89% of them singletons. Trimming stripped 0 bases from V and 4 bases from J, with 12 bases between. CDR3 length: 15 residues. The germline V gene has CDR1 GTSNPN and CDR2 SVGIG (reference sequence). This clonotype was obtained from a woman aged 55-69 years in good health. The sequenced material came from blood. The chain couples TRBV30 to TRBJ1-4, with a tentative D call TRBD1 (5 bases). In DNA form, the CDR3 reads TGTGCCTGGAGTGTACCCGCAGGGTATAATGAAAAACTGTTTTTT. Its translation: CAWSVPAGYNEKLFF.